This T cell receptor beta chain was captured in a study of CD8 T cells in Susac syndrome (dated by TCRdb to about 2019). Concerning the study at large: Repertoire sequencing was used to test whether CD8+ T cell activation and differentiation in Susac syndrome was antigen driven. The clonality of the CD8+ T cell repertoire was compared across approximately twelve healthy donors, about 14 Susac syndrome patients and around 16 multiple sclerosis patients. What the authors observed across the whole study: The number of individuals in the TCR sequencing and HLA analysis was acknowledged as relatively small.

Peripheral blood CD8+ and CD4+ T cells from healthy donors, Susac syndrome patients and multiple sclerosis patients were profiled using high-throughput TCR beta sequencing. Multiple sclerosis controls were treatment-naive patients with stable or active relapsing-remitting disease fulfilling revised McDonald criteria. CD8+ TEMRA cells were enriched by FACS, while bulk CD8+ and CD4+ T cells were purified by magnetic negative isolation. Blood was collected in EDTA tubes and processed within 24 hours, with PBMCs isolated through density gradient centrifugation. PBMCs destined for TCR sequencing were cryopreserved in liquid nitrogen and later thawed in a 37 °C water bath. The sorted or isolated CD4+, CD8+ and CD8+ TEMRA cells reached a purity of at least 90%. This clonotype was counted a single time. The antigen it binds to is not known. No quality values exist for individual bases; no much larger clone is one base distant. A single read makes a weak case.

RNA was extracted with the RNeasy kit and roughly 0.45 to 1 ug was reverse transcribed using random hexamers. The immunoSEQ multiplex PCR assay, which covers 54 Vbeta and 13 Jbeta segments, was used to amplify TCR beta CDR3 regions. PCR amplification bias was corrected by using a synthetic template baseline for primer optimization and computational correction. Per the original workflow: Reads were annotated to V, D and J genes per IMGT and analyzed with immunoSEQ Analyzer, keeping only productive sequences. Clonality was calculated as one minus the Shannon entropy normalized by log2 of the number of productive unique sequences. For each patient and control, public and private clones were evaluated among the 100 most prevalent clones. Clones were defined as Susac-specific when absent from the healthy and MS cohorts, from roughly 1,100 published viral clones and from other ImmuneACCESS disease sequences. TCRdb itself trimmed the public reads at Q25 with fastp, ran MiXCR and retained productive beta chains. When rows share a CDR3 protein, they turn into one entry using the most common DNA and genes. These V and J calls are TCRdb output, not the study's own analysis. A total of roughly 140,000 distinct CDR3 sequences appear in this sample, roughly 96% of them only once. The ten largest clonotypes hold about 0.15% of the sample.

V and J are trimmed by 7 bases and 8 bases, and the gene matches miss 8 bases of the junction. Including cysteine and phenylalanine, the CDR3 has 13 amino acids. Of the read, only the CDR3 DNA is kept; its 39 bases are in frame from base 1. CDR1 MGHDK and CDR2 SYGVNS are derived from the germline V gene. The clonotype comes from a human donor with multiple sclerosis. Sequencing was carried out using CD8+ T cells from PBMCs. The sequence links TRBV25-1 to TRBJ1-2; 9 bases in between match TRBD1. The DNA sequence reads TGTGCCAGCATTGATTCACAGGGGGCGGGCTACACCTTC. Its product reads: CASIDSQGAGYTF.